This paragraph reports one TCR beta chain. The CDR3 spans 15 residues. The ends lost 6 bases at V and 3 bases at J; junction bases unmatched: 7. CDR1 is MNHEY and CDR2 is SVGAGI in the germline V gene. This sample is drawn from a study of blood T cell repertoires in COVID-19. The repertoire was sequenced with immunoSEQ multiplex PCR; TCRdb's copy has only in-frame clones and lacks some. Among roughly 150,000 clones listed, 65% to 85% were seen once. This chain joins TRBV6-5 and TRBJ2-7; 11 bases line up with TRBD2. Sequencing input: peripheral blood. This receptor was identified in a man between 60 and 75 years old with active or convalescent COVID-19. CDR3 in DNA: TGTGCCAGCAGCTCGGGACTAGCGGACTTCTACGAGCAGTACTTC. Translation: CASSSGLADFYEQYF.